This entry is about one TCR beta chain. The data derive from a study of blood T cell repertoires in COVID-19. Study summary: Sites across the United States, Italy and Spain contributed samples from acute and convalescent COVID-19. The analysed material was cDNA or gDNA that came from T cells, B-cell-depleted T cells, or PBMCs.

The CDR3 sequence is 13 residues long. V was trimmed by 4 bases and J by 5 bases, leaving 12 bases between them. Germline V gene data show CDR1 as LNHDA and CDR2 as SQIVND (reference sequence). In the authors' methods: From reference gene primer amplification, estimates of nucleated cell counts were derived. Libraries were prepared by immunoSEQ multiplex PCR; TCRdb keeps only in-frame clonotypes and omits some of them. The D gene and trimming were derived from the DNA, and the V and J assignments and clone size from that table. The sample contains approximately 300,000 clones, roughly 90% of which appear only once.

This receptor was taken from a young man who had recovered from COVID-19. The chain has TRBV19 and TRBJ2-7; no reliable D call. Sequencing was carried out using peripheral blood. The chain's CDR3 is CASSTPVLDEQYF. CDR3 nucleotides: TGTGCCAGTAGTACCCCGGTCCTCGACGAGCAGTACTTC.